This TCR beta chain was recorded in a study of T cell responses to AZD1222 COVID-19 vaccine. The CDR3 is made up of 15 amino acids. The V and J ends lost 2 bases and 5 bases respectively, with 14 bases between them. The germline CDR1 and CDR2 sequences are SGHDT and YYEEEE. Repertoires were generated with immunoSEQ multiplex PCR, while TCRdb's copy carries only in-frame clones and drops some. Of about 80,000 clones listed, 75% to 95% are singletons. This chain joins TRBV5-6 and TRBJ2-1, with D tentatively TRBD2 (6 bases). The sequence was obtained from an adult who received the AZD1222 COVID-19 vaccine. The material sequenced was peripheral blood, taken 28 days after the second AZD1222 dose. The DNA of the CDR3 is TGTGCCAGCAGCTTTGGTACTAGCAGAAACAATGAGCAGTTCTTC. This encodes CASSFGTSRNNEQFF.